Listed below are T cell receptor beta chains from one sample, sequenced in a study of blood T cells in healthy people across ages. TCRdb re-called the 5' RACE reads with MiXCR, one entry per CDR3 protein. The sample consists of over 600,000 distinct CDR3 sequences, less than 60% of them appearing once. Specimen: blood. Every receptor here comes from a man at least 80 years old in good health. Each CDR3 is given with its conserved first and last residue. The order of the fields is clone size, J gene, V gene, D gene, CDR3 protein, CDR3 DNA. The D gene is left open where the match is weak. Rows may omit the clone size; those that give it use once, few, many or a size class.

clone size: many; J gene: TRBJ2-4; V gene: TRBV20-1; D gene: TRBD1; CDR3 protein: CSATEDRGTTQQYF; CDR3 DNA: TGCAGTGCTACTGAAGACAGGGGAACCACCCAGCAGTACTTC
clone size: NA; J gene: TRBJ2-3; V gene: TRBV12-3/TRBV12-4; D gene: NA; CDR3 protein: CASSSRRVRADTQYF; CDR3 DNA: TGTGCCAGCAGTTCCAGGAGAGTGAGAGCAGATACGCAGTATTTT
clone size: NA; J gene: TRBJ2-7; V gene: TRBV7-9; D gene: TRBD2; CDR3 protein: CGSSLGTSASYEQYF; CDR3 DNA: TGTGGCAGCAGCCTAGGGACTAGCGCATCTTACGAGCAGTACTTC
clone size: many; J gene: TRBJ2-3; V gene: TRBV20-1; D gene: TRBD2; CDR3 protein: CSASGGSGPTDTQYF; CDR3 DNA: TGCAGTGCGTCGGGGGGGAGCGGCCCCACAGATACGCAGTATTTT
clone size: NA; J gene: TRBJ2-1; V gene: TRBV9; D gene: NA; CDR3 protein: CASNGGVSYNEQFF; CDR3 DNA: TGTGCCAGCAACGGGGGTGTGAGTTACAATGAGCAGTTCTTC
clone size: few; J gene: TRBJ1-5; V gene: TRBV29-1; D gene: NA; CDR3 protein: CSAHRRDKNQPQHF; CDR3 DNA: TGCAGCGCCCATCGCCGGGACAAGAATCAGCCCCAGCATTTT
clone size: NA; J gene: TRBJ2-3; V gene: TRBV20-1; D gene: TRBD2; CDR3 protein: CSKREEVTDTQYF; CDR3 DNA: TGCAGTAAGCGGGAGGAGGTGACAGATACGCAGTATTTT
clone size: NA; J gene: TRBJ2-1; V gene: TRBV11-2; D gene: TRBD2; CDR3 protein: CASSLDLREAGGYYNEQFF; CDR3 DNA: TGTGCCAGCAGCTTAGATCTTCGTGAAGCGGGAGGCTACTACAATGAGCAGTTCTTC
clone size: NA; J gene: TRBJ2-3; V gene: TRBV7-2; D gene: NA; CDR3 protein: CASSIRTITDTQYF; CDR3 DNA: TGTGCCAGCAGCATTCGGACTATCACAGATACGCAGTATTTT
clone size: NA; J gene: TRBJ2-5; V gene: TRBV5-1; D gene: NA; CDR3 protein: CASSSDQRRMQTQYF; CDR3 DNA: TGCGCCAGCAGCTCCGATCAGAGGAGAATGCAGACCCAGTACTTC
clone size: NA; J gene: TRBJ2-3; V gene: TRBV7-3; D gene: NA; CDR3 protein: CAGSSGTAMGTQYF; CDR3 DNA: TGTGCCGGCAGCTCCGGGACCGCGATGGGTACGCAGTATTTT
clone size: few; J gene: TRBJ2-3; V gene: TRBV6-5; D gene: NA; CDR3 protein: CASSYEGSTDTQYF; CDR3 DNA: TGTGCCAGCAGTTACGAGGGGAGCACAGATACGCAGTATTTT
clone size: few; J gene: TRBJ2-2; V gene: TRBV5-5; D gene: NA; CDR3 protein: CASRSGGGTGELFF; CDR3 DNA: TGTGCCAGCAGATCCGGAGGGGGCACCGGGGAGCTGTTTTTT
clone size: NA; J gene: TRBJ2-7; V gene: TRBV16; D gene: NA; CDR3 protein: CASSQSIGASEQYF; CDR3 DNA: TGTGCCAGCAGCCAATCCATCGGGGCGAGCGAGCAGTACTTC
clone size: NA; J gene: TRBJ2-3; V gene: TRBV20-1; D gene: TRBD1; CDR3 protein: CSARTMTGRTDTQYF; CDR3 DNA: TGCAGTGCTAGAACCATGACAGGGCGCACAGATACGCAGTATTTT
clone size: many; J gene: TRBJ1-2; V gene: TRBV7-2; D gene: NA; CDR3 protein: CASSLVWAGYTF; CDR3 DNA: TGTGCCAGCAGCTTAGTCTGGGCAGGCTACACCTTC
clone size: NA; J gene: TRBJ2-3; V gene: TRBV20-1; D gene: TRBD2; CDR3 protein: CSASPGLAGVGGDTQYF; CDR3 DNA: TGCAGTGCCTCCCCAGGACTAGCGGGAGTGGGAGGAGATACGCAGTATTTT
clone size: NA; J gene: TRBJ1-5; V gene: TRBV5-1; D gene: TRBD1; CDR3 protein: CASSSGGTGGLGNQPQHF; CDR3 DNA: TGCGCCAGCAGCTCCGGCGGGACAGGGGGTCTTGGCAATCAGCCCCAGCATTTT
clone size: many; J gene: TRBJ1-5; V gene: TRBV20-1; D gene: NA; CDR3 protein: CSARDLMVGSNQPQHF; CDR3 DNA: TGCAGTGCTAGAGATCTAATGGTTGGAAGCAATCAGCCCCAGCATTTT
clone size: NA; J gene: TRBJ2-6; V gene: TRBV20-1; D gene: NA; CDR3 protein: CSATSDSPHFAGANVLTF; CDR3 DNA: TGCAGTGCTACCTCCGACAGCCCACACTTTGCGGGGGCCAACGTCCTGACTTTC